These 12 T cell receptor beta chains share one sample of origin, sequenced in a study of Graves' ophthalmopathy and Graves' hyperthyroidism (dated by TCRdb to the late 2010s). Reads for this sample came from an Illumina HiSeq 2000. TCR beta CDR3 regions were amplified from RNA transcripts for repertoire sequencing. A first-round RT-PCR used HTBI primers with the Qiagen OneStep RT-PCR kit, followed by a second-round multiplex PCR, size selection and purification. TCRdb redid the processing of the public reads, applying fastp at Q25 and MiXCR, and retained in-frame beta chains. Entries that share a CDR3 protein sequence are merged under the most common genes and DNA. The sample includes under 400,000 distinct CDR3 sequences, with 17% observed a single time. Of the sample, 9% to 15% is held by the ten largest clones. The source material was peripheral blood. These receptors all come from an adult man with Graves' ophthalmopathy.

This clonotype came up many times. V is TRBV29-1 and J is TRBJ1-2; 11 bases align to TRBD1. The ends lost 6 bases at V and 9 bases at J; junction bases unmatched: 6. CDR3 size: 12 residues. CDR1 is SQVTM, CDR2 ANQGSEA, per germline. In DNA, the CDR3 is TGCAGCGTCTGGACAGGGGGCGTTAGCTACACCTTC. This sequence encodes CSVWTGGVSYTF.

This clonotype was counted ten times or more. This chain uses TRBV9 with TRBJ2-5, with D uncertain. CDR1 SGDLS and CDR2 YYNGEE come from the germline V gene. V lost 0 bases to trimming and J lost 4 bases, with 22 bases between them. The CDR3 runs to 18 residues. As DNA, the CDR3 is TGTGCCAGCAGCGTAGCGATTGATAGGGATGGATCTGGAGAGACCCAGTACTTC. Translating gives CASSVAIDRDGSGETQYF. The variable domain in full, completed from reference TRBV9 and TRBJ2-5, reads DSGVTQTPKHLITATGQRVTLRCSPRSGDLSVYWYQQSLDQGLQFLIQYYNGEERAKGNILERFSAQQFPDLHSELNLSSLELGDSALYFCASSVAIDRDGSGETQYFGPGTRLLVL.

There are many counts of this clonotype. V usage is TRBV30 and J usage is TRBJ2-5, with 8 bases that match TRBD2. Germline CDR1 and CDR2: GTSNPN and SVGIG (reference sequence). This CDR3 region has 13 residues. Trimming removed 2 bases from V and 6 bases from J; junction bases left unmatched: 5. CDR3: CAWSHGRGKTQYF. The CDR3 region has the DNA TGTGCCTGGAGTCACGGGAGGGGAAAGACCCAGTACTTC. The full variable domain, with the rest looked up from reference TRBV30 and TRBJ2-5, is SQTIHQWPATLVQPVGSPLSLECTVEGTSNPNLYWYRQAAGRGLQLLFYSVGIGQISSEVPQNLSASRPQDRQFILSSKKLLLSDSGFYLCAWSHGRGKTQYFGPGTRLLVL.

This clonotype was seen repeatedly, ten times or more. This chain joins TRBV7-6 and TRBJ2-5, with 10 positions matching TRBD1. The CDR3 covers 16 residues. CDR1 is SGHVS and CDR2 is FNYEAQ in the germline V gene. V was pared by 1 base and J by 1 base, with 3 bases of the junction left unmatched. As DNA, the CDR3 is TGTGCCAGCAGCTTAGGGACAGGGGGATCCCAAGAGACCCAGTACTTC. Protein sequence: CASSLGTGGSQETQYF.

This clonotype was seen ten or more times. V usage is TRBV10-3 and J usage is TRBJ2-5; 10 bases line up with TRBD1. The CDR3 extends over 16 amino acids. V shed 3 bases, J shed 1 base, and the junction held 5 bases outside the gene matches. Looked up from germline, CDR1 is ENHRY and CDR2 is SYGVKD. The CDR3 nucleotides read TGTGCCATCAGTGATGGACAGGGGGGAGCCCAAGAGACCCAGTACTTC. Protein product: CAISDGQGGAQETQYF.

This clonotype was recorded many times. The chain employs TRBV28 and TRBJ2-7, with D unresolved. V was pared by 5 bases and J by 2 bases, with 16 bases between. Per the germline V gene, CDR1 is MDHEN and CDR2 is SYDVKM. This CDR3 spans 15 amino acids. The CDR3 region is CASSPSLSGAYEQYF. The CDR3 nucleotides are TGTGCCAGCAGTCCCTCACTGTCTGGTGCCTACGAGCAGTACTTC.

Many counts were recorded for this clonotype. The chain links TRBV5-1 to TRBJ1-1, with a weak D call TRBD1 (6 bases). V dropped 0 bases and J dropped 5 bases, with 8 bases sitting between them. The germline V gene encodes CDR1 SGHRS and CDR2 YFSETQ. The CDR3 consists of 13 residues. DNA of the CDR3: TGCGCCAGCAGCTTGGACAGGGCGACTGAAGCTTTCTTT. This encodes CASSLDRATEAFF.

This clonotype was found many times. An end of the junction does not agree with germline; a read error may underlie this. This rearrangement joins TRBV6-2 or TRBV6-3 to TRBJ1-1, with D unclear. CDR3 length: 12 residues. Germline V gene lookup returns CDR1 MNHEY and CDR2 SVGEGT. CDR3 DNA sequence: TGTGCCAGCAAGTCAGCATCCCGACATCACGTCTTT. It yields the protein CASKSASRHHVF.

This clonotype was detected many times. The chain has TRBV30 and TRBJ2-5, with TRBD2 as a possible D gene (6 bases). CDR1 is GTSNPN, CDR2 SVGIG, per germline (reference sequence). CDR3 length: 15 amino acids. The V and J ends lost 1 base and 10 bases respectively, with 22 bases between them. Written as DNA, the CDR3 is TGTGCCTGGAGTGGGGACTCTTCCACGGTGGGAAACCAGTACTTC. This codes for CAWSGDSSTVGNQYF.

This clonotype was seen many times. The gene calls are TRBV20-1 and TRBJ1-1; D is possibly TRBD1 (5 bases). This CDR3 region has 15 residues. Looked up from germline, CDR1 is DFQATT and CDR2 is SNEGSKA (reference sequence). Trimming shortened V by 0 bases and J by 0 bases, and 11 bases separated the two germline ends. The chain's CDR3 is CSARDLGTVNTEAFF. The DNA for the CDR3 is TGCAGTGCTAGAGATTTGGGGACGGTGAACACTGAAGCTTTCTTT.

This clonotype was seen more than once but under ten times. This may be a read error: a much more frequent sequence differs by one nucleotide. The chain employs TRBV5-1 and TRBJ2-7; TRBD1 or TRBD2 may be the D gene (6 bases each). This CDR3 spans 15 amino acids. In germline, CDR1 is SGHRS, CDR2 YFSETQ. The CDR3 sequence: CVSSSLGGSSYEQYF. The CDR3 region has the DNA TGCGTCAGCAGCTCTCTGGGGGGCTCCTCCTACGAGCAGTACTTC.

The chain recombines TRBV3-1 with TRBJ2-2, with TRBD2 matching 7 bases. Germline V gives CDR1 LGHDT, CDR2 YNNKEL (reference sequence). Trimming at V came to 6 bases and at J to 6 bases, leaving 16 bases not matched to a gene. The CDR3 spans 17 residues. CDR3 nucleotides: TGTGCCAGCAGGGCGGCGCGCGACCGAGGGAGGGCCGGGGAGCTGTTTTTT. It translates to CASRAARDRGRAGELFF.